These 31 T cell receptor beta chains were all obtained from the same sample, sequenced in a study of blood T cell repertoires in COVID-19. The assay was immunoSEQ multiplex PCR, and TCRdb's table has in-frame clones only and misses some. The data show around 320,000 clones, roughly 90% seen once. Material for sequencing was peripheral blood. The receptors stem from a man between 18 and 29 years old with active or convalescent COVID-19.

This rearrangement joins TRBV14 to TRBJ1-2; 10 bases align to TRBD1. There are 14 residues in the CDR3. V dropped 10 bases and J dropped 4; count of bases not matched to a gene: 9. CDR1 and CDR2 from the germline V gene are SGHDN and FVKESK. Here the CDR3 DNA reads TGTGCCATATCGCCGGGACAGGGGCCCTATGGCTACACCTTC. This translates into CAISPGQGPYGYTF.

V and J are TRBV5-8 and TRBJ1-1; D is undetermined. V shed 1 base and J shed 1 base, with 14 bases lying between them. This CDR3 has 16 amino acids. Germline V gives CDR1 SGHTS, CDR2 YDEGEE. This CDR3 reads CASSLRRGGGNTEAFF. In nucleotides, the CDR3 is TGTGCCAGCAGCTTGCGTCGGGGAGGTGGGAACACTGAAGCTTTCTTT.

The gene calls are TRBV28 and TRBJ2-2; 15 positions agree with TRBD2. In germline, CDR1 is MDHEN, CDR2 SYDVKM. CDR3 size: 18 residues. The ends lost 4 bases at V and 6 bases at J; junction bases unmatched: 9. CDR3 residues: CASSSRGGLAGGSGELFF. The CDR3 DNA follows: TGTGCCAGCAGTTCTCGGGGAGGACTAGCGGGAGGGTCCGGGGAGCTGTTTTTT.

The chain has TRBV5-5 and TRBJ2-3; 9 positions agree with TRBD2. The germline V gene encodes CDR1 SGHKS and CDR2 YYEKEE (reference sequence). V shed 4 bases, J shed 2 bases, and the junction held 5 bases outside the gene matches. The CDR3 length is 15 residues. The CDR3: CASSLPSGNTDTQYF. The CDR3 nucleotides read TGTGCCAGCAGCCTCCCTAGCGGGAACACAGATACGCAGTATTTT.

The CDR3 here is CASRFEMNTEAFF. CDR3 nucleotide sequence: TGTGCCAGTAGGTTTGAGATGAACACTGAAGCTTTCTTT. The chain carries TRBV19 and TRBJ1-1; D not resolved. The CDR3 loop spans 13 amino acids. Germline V gene data show CDR1 as LNHDA and CDR2 as SQIVND (reference sequence). Trimming removed 6 bases at V and 0 bases at J, with 8 bases between.

This chain joins TRBV5-1 and TRBJ1-2, with TRBD1 identical over 10 bases. Germline lookup yields CDR1 SGHRS and CDR2 YFSETQ. The CDR3 contains 14 residues. J lost 8 bases, V lost 1 base, and 5 bases had no gene match. CDR3 DNA sequence: TGCGCCAGCAGCTTGTCCGGGACAGGGGAGGGCTACACCTTC. Translation gives CASSLSGTGEGYTF.

V and J are TRBV9 and TRBJ2-2; 9 bases agree with TRBD2. Germline lookup yields CDR1 SGDLS and CDR2 YYNGEE. This CDR3 region has 17 residues. V shed 2 bases, J shed 0 bases, and the junction held 5 bases outside the gene matches. CDR3 protein: CASSVPIAGANTGELFF. CDR3 DNA sequence: TGTGCCAGCAGCGTCCCGATAGCGGGGGCGAACACCGGGGAGCTGTTTTTT.

This chain connects TRBV11-3 to TRBJ2-3; D gene ambiguous. CDR1 and CDR2 (germline): SGHNT, YENEEA. V dropped 5 bases and J dropped 6 bases, with 15 bases sitting between them. This CDR3 contains 14 residues. The CDR3 bases are TGTGCCAGCAGCACCGAGGCCAGTACCGATACGCAGTATTTT. Amino acid sequence: CASSTEASTDTQYF. Using reference TRBV11-3 and TRBJ2-3 for the parts outside the CDR3, the full variable domain is EAGVVQSPRYKIIEKKQPVAFWCNPISGHNTLYWYLQNLGQGPELLIRYENEEAVDDSQLPKDRFSAERLKGVDSTLKIQPAELGDSAVYLCASSTEASTDTQYFGPGTRLTVL.

This clone has just one count. The CDR3 coding sequence is TGCGCCAGCAGTTCGGGTACTGAAGCTTTCTTT. Its protein is CASSSGTEAFF. The J gene is TRBJ1-1, the V gene TRBV4-1; no clear D. Per germline, CDR1 MGHRA and CDR2 YSYEKL. The CDR3 runs 11 residues. Between the trimmed V and J ends, which lost 6 bases and 5 bases, there was a span of 7 bases.

The rearrangement links TRBV4-1 to TRBJ1-1, with TRBD1 identical over 8 bases. The CDR3 length is 16 residues. Germline CDR1 and CDR2: MGHRA and YSYEKL. The V and J ends lost 4 bases and 2 bases, in that order; junction bases with no gene match: 9. In DNA, the CDR3 is TGCGCCAGCAGCCGCCGAGGACAGGGCGGCAACACTGAAGCTTTCTTT. Translation gives CASSRRGQGGNTEAFF.

J is TRBJ1-1 and V is TRBV6-5; a possible D gene is TRBD1 (5 bases). Trimming took 0 bases from V and 6 from J, leaving 8 bases between them. The CDR3 spans 13 residues. From germline, CDR1 is MNHEY and CDR2 SVGAGI. The CDR3 loop reads CASSYSQGAEAFF. In DNA form, the CDR3 reads TGTGCCAGCAGTTACTCCCAGGGCGCTGAAGCTTTCTTT.

The CDR3 DNA reads TGCGCCAGCAGCTTGGGCCTAGTCCCAGATACGCAGTATTTT. It encodes CASSLGLVPDTQYF. The gene calls are TRBV5-1 and TRBJ2-3; D not resolved. The CDR3 runs to 14 residues. Germline values: CDR1 SGHRS, CDR2 YFSETQ. The V and J ends lost 0 bases and 4 bases respectively, with 9 bases between them.

The chain is built from TRBV15 and TRBJ1-5; D gene uncertain. Germline V CDR1 and CDR2: LNHNV, YYDKDF (reference sequence). The CDR3 is made up of 16 amino acids. Trimming shortened V by 1 base and J by 3 bases, and 13 bases separated the two germline ends. CDR3 DNA: TGTGCCACCAGCAGAGGAGACACGGGATACAATCAGCCCCAGCATTTT. Translating gives CATSRGDTGYNQPQHF.

V gene TRBV6-5 combines with J gene TRBJ1-1; D is unclear. The length of the CDR3 is 13 residues. V shed 8 bases and J shed 5 bases, with 15 bases lying between them. Germline CDR1 and CDR2: MNHEY and SVGAGI. The CDR3 DNA sequence: TGTGCCAGCTCCCCTAGGCAGCCGACTGAAGCTTTCTTT. This gives the protein CASSPRQPTEAFF.

V gene TRBV18 combines with J gene TRBJ2-3; D uncertain. CDR1 and CDR2 from the germline V gene are KGHSH and LQKENI. The CDR3 runs 15 residues. V was trimmed by 0 bases and J by 0 bases, leaving 7 bases between them. CDR3 in amino acids: CASSPPVQSTDTQYF. The DNA of the CDR3 is TGTGCCAGCTCACCACCGGTTCAGAGCACAGATACGCAGTATTTT.

This clone was observed a single time. The chain joins TRBV12-5 to TRBJ1-1, with 8 bases lining up with TRBD1. Trimming removed 0 bases from V and 5 bases from J; junction bases left unmatched: 14. The V gene's germline CDR1 is LGHNT and CDR2 FRNRAP. CDR3 length: 18 residues. As DNA, the CDR3 is TGTGCTAGTGGTTTGGTAATAGCGGCAGGGGGCGCAAAGACTGAAGCTTTCTTT. Translating gives CASGLVIAAGGAKTEAFF.

The chain carries TRBV21-1 and TRBJ1-1. TRBV21-1 is flagged as a pseudogene. The CDR3 is 12 amino acids. In nucleotides, the CDR3 is TGTGCCAGCAGTAACCCCGAGCGGGAAGCTTTCTTT. Its protein is CASSNPEREAFF.

This sequence joins TRBV18 and TRBJ2-7; D remains unclear. Germline V lookup: CDR1 KGHSH, CDR2 LQKENI. The V and J ends lost 0 bases and 6 bases respectively, with 9 bases between them. The CDR3 has 13 amino acids. The CDR3 reads CASSPPSGFEQYF. For the CDR3, the DNA is TGTGCCAGCTCACCACCGTCGGGTTTCGAGCAGTACTTC.

The chain has TRBV18 and TRBJ2-7; D is possibly TRBD1 (5 bases). Per the germline V gene, CDR1 is KGHSH and CDR2 is LQKENI. V gave up 5 bases and J gave up 0 bases, with 11 bases separating them. This CDR3 spans 14 amino acids. CDR3 DNA: TGTGCCAGCTCAGGAACGACAGACTCCTACGAGCAGTACTTC. Amino acid sequence: CASSGTTDSYEQYF.

The chain has TRBV19 and TRBJ1-1; 8 bases line up with TRBD1. Germline V lookup: CDR1 LNHDA, CDR2 SQIVND (reference sequence). The CDR3 has 14 amino acids. V shed 6 bases and J 5 bases; nucleotides not matched to a gene: 8. The CDR3 DNA sequence: TGTGCCAGTAGCCACGACAGGGGATGGACTGAAGCTTTCTTT. This encodes CASSHDRGWTEAFF. Supplemented by reference TRBV19 and TRBJ1-1, the full variable domain reads DGGITQSPKYLFRKEGQNVTLSCEQNLNHDAMYWYRQDPGQGLRLIYYSQIVNDFQKGDIAEGYSVSREKKESFPLTVTSAQKNPTAFYLCASSHDRGWTEAFFGQGTRLTVV.

The chain is built from TRBV10-3 and TRBJ2-7; tentative D call: TRBD2 (6 bases). Deletions cut 6 bases from V and 3 bases from J, with 9 bases between. The CDR3 is 12 residues long. Germline-derived CDR1 and CDR2 are ENHRY and SYGVKD. CDR3 nucleotides: TGTGCCATCAGGGGACTCGGCTACGAGCAGTACTTC. Translating gives CAIRGLGYEQYF.

In this sample, this clone turned up once. The CDR3 DNA reads TGTGCCAGCAGTCCCAGCTCCTACGAGCAGTACTTC. Translation: CASSPSSYEQYF. V usage is TRBV7-2 and J usage is TRBJ2-7, with D unresolved. The germline CDR1 and CDR2 sequences are SGHTA and FQGNSA. The CDR3 has 12 amino acids. V shed 6 bases and J shed 0 bases, with 6 bases lying between them. Using reference TRBV7-2 and TRBJ2-7 for the parts outside the CDR3, the full variable domain is GAGVSQSPSNKVTEKGKDVELRCDPISGHTALYWYRQSLGQGLEFLIYFQGNSAPDKSGLPSDRFSAERTGGSVSTLTIQRTQQEDSAVYLCASSPSSYEQYFGPGTRLTVT.

The chain links TRBV6-6 to TRBJ2-7; TRBD2 matches at 7 bases. Germline-derived CDR1 and CDR2 are MNHNY and SVGAGI (reference sequence). This CDR3 is 15 amino acids long. V was clipped by 4 bases and J by 5 bases; unmatched bases: 11. The CDR3 DNA reads as TGTGCCAGCAGTTCGGGAGGTTCCGGCGGCCACGAGCAGTACTTC. Amino acids: CASSSGGSGGHEQYF.

The V gene is TRBV7-6, the J gene TRBJ1-1, with 7 bases that match TRBD1. This CDR3 comprises 13 residues. V trimming: 6 bases; J trimming: 5 bases; junction bases outside the gene matches: 6. The V gene's germline CDR1 is SGHVS and CDR2 FNYEAQ. CDR3 residues: CASRPTGETEAFF. The CDR3 DNA is TGTGCCAGCAGGCCCACAGGGGAGACTGAAGCTTTCTTT.

V is TRBV4-1 and J is TRBJ1-2; 7 bases fit TRBD1. There are 13 residues in the CDR3. Trimming removed 4 bases from V and 7 bases from J; junction bases left unmatched: 6. In germline, CDR1 is MGHRA, CDR2 YSYEKL. The CDR3 loop reads CASSPGAGGGYTF. Written as DNA, the CDR3 is TGCGCCAGCAGCCCCGGTGCAGGGGGTGGCTACACCTTC.

V and J are TRBV11-2 and TRBJ1-1; TRBD1 aligns across 8 bases. Germline V gene data show CDR1 as SGHAT and CDR2 as FQNNGV. Germline trimming cut 1 base from V and 5 bases from J; bases unmatched to any gene: 3. The CDR3 sequence is 14 residues long. CDR3 sequence (DNA): TGTGCCAGCAGCTTAGCAGGGGGCCGTACTGAAGCTTTCTTT. Residues: CASSLAGGRTEAFF.

This clone was seen once. The chain is built from TRBV18 and TRBJ1-1, with no clear D. Germline CDR1 is KGHSH and CDR2 is LQKENI. Deletions cut 2 bases from V and 5 bases from J, with 15 bases between. The CDR3 is 15 residues long. CDR3 bases: TGTGCCAGCTCACCAGGTGGACTCGGAGGGACTGAAGCTTTCTTT. Its protein is CASSPGGLGGTEAFF.

This clone has just a few counts. The chain has TRBV7-2 and TRBJ2-7; no definite D call. The germline gives CDR1 SGHTA, CDR2 FQGNSA. V was pared by 5 bases and J by 5 bases, with 10 bases between. The CDR3 contains 12 residues. The CDR3 coding sequence is TGTGCCAGCAGCCCTTTCACGGACGAGCAGTACTTC. This codes for CASSPFTDEQYF.

A note on this clone: Additional DNA sequences in this sample encode the identical CDR3. This sequence joins TRBV7-2 and TRBJ1-4; D unclear. This CDR3 contains 12 residues. Deletions cut 0 bases from V and 7 bases from J, with 3 bases between. Germline values: CDR1 SGHTA, CDR2 FQGNSA. CDR3 coding DNA: TGTGCCAGCAGCTTAGCGCGTGAAAAACTGTTTTTT. Encoded protein: CASSLAREKLFF.

The chain has TRBV5-5 and TRBJ2-5, with TRBD2 identical over 16 bases. Germline lookup yields CDR1 SGHKS and CDR2 YYEKEE (reference sequence). Unmatched junction bases numbered 2, after V lost 4 bases and J lost 5 bases. The CDR3 sequence is 15 residues long. CDR3 residues: CASSGTSGGAETQYF. Written as DNA, the CDR3 is TGTGCCAGCAGCGGGACTAGCGGGGGGGCGGAGACCCAGTACTTC.

The chain combines TRBV10-2 with TRBJ2-7; D is ambiguous. Germline V CDR1 and CDR2: WSHSY, SAAADI. The CDR3 is 12 amino acids. V lost 5 bases, J lost 2 bases, and 7 bases lay in between. Written as DNA, the CDR3 is TGCGCCAGCAGTAAACCGGCCTACGAGCAGTACTTC. Translation: CASSKPAYEQYF.